This T cell receptor (beta chain) was recovered during a study of blood T cell repertoires in COVID-19. This CDR3 has 16 residues. Germline CDR1 reads MDHEN; CDR2 reads SYDVKM. The trim removed 4 bases at V and 7 bases at J, leaving 14 bases unmatched. Clones were sequenced by immunoSEQ multiplex PCR, and TCRdb holds only the in-frame ones, with some missing. Found here are 95,000 to 100,000 clones, almost 95% of them singletons; the top ten hold around 5.8%. Sequenced: peripheral blood. This sequence originates from a man between 45 and 60 years old with active COVID-19. The V call is TRBV28, the J call TRBJ2-3; 7 nucleotides line up with TRBD2. CDR3 DNA: TGTGCCAGCAGTTCCCTGGCTAGCGGCGTTGGGTATACGCAGTATTTT. As protein: CASSSLASGVGYTQYF.